The 2 T cell receptor beta chains below were found in one sample sequenced in a study of blood T cell repertoires in COVID-19. TCRdb's table, derived via immunoSEQ multiplex PCR, lists solely in-frame clones and lacks some. The sample records some 400,000 clones, around 87% being singletons. Sequenced: peripheral blood. These receptors were taken from a human donor in a cohort sampled during active COVID-19.

The rearrangement links TRBV5-6 to TRBJ2-7; D possibly corresponds to TRBD2 (6 bases). This CDR3 comprises 13 residues. Germline V gene lookup returns CDR1 SGHDT and CDR2 YYEEEE. V was clipped by 6 bases and J by 0 bases, with 10 bases between them. CDR3: CASKVGSSYEQYF. The CDR3 DNA reads TGTGCCAGCAAAGTCGGGAGCTCCTACGAGCAGTACTTC.

This chain links TRBV15 with TRBJ1-2; D possibly corresponds to TRBD1 (5 bases). V was trimmed by 0 bases and J by 8 bases, leaving 16 bases between them. Germline CDR1 reads LNHNV; CDR2 reads YYDKDF (reference sequence). This CDR3 has 15 amino acids. CDR3 bases: TGTGCCACCAGCAGAGATTTGGGGGGGATTGGAGGCTACACCTTC. It translates to CATSRDLGGIGGYTF.